Presented here are 15 T cell receptor beta chains from one specimen sequenced in a study of PD-1 blockade in classical Hodgkin lymphoma. Generated by immunoSEQ multiplex PCR, the TCRdb table keeps only in-frame clones and is missing some. In the table there are some 14,000 clones, about 86% of which are singletons. All patients relapsed after autologous stem cell transplantation, and brentuximab vedotin exposure varied. Specimen: peripheral blood mononuclear cells (PBMCs), collected at baseline. These receptors all come from a human donor with classical Hodgkin lymphoma.

CDR3 sequence: CASSSRTSVTGELFF. The CDR3 region has the DNA TGTGCCAGCAGCAGCAGGACTAGCGTTACCGGGGAGCTGTTTTTT. This chain connects TRBV7-8 to TRBJ2-2; TRBD2 matches at 9 bases. The J segment lost 5 bases and the V segment lost 5 bases, leaving 6 bases of the junction unmatched. Germline CDR1 reads SGHVS; CDR2 reads FQNEAQ. There are 15 residues in the CDR3.

J is TRBJ2-2 and V is TRBV27, with 8 bases matching TRBD1. Germline values: CDR1 MNHEY, CDR2 SMNVEV (reference sequence). The trim removed 0 bases at V and 7 bases at J, leaving 4 bases unmatched. The CDR3 length is 15 residues. The CDR3 DNA reads TGTGCCAGCAGTTTATCTCCAGGGGGCATCGGGGAGCTGTTTTTT. It codes for CASSLSPGGIGELFF.

The V and J genes are TRBV7-9 and TRBJ2-1; 16 nucleotides line up with TRBD2. This CDR3 is 18 amino acids long. CDR1 and CDR2 from the germline V gene are SEHNR and FQNEAQ (reference sequence). V was pared by 5 bases and J by 3 bases, with 7 bases of the junction left unmatched. The DNA of the CDR3 is TGTGCCAGCAGCCCAGCCGGGACTAGCGGGAGGGTCTACAATGAGCAGTTCTTC. It is translated as CASSPAGTSGRVYNEQFF. The whole variable domain, remainder taken from reference TRBV7-9 and TRBJ2-1, is DTGVSQNPRHKITKRGQNVTFRCDPISEHNRLYWYRQTLGQGPEFLTYFQNEAQLEKSRLLSDRFSAERPKGSFSTLEIQRTEQGDSAMYLCASSPAGTSGRVYNEQFFGPGTRLTVL.

V gene TRBV4-3 combines with J gene TRBJ1-5; D may be TRBD1 (5 bases). The CDR3 is made up of 15 amino acids. Germline CDR1 reads LGHNA; CDR2 reads YSLEER. V lost 0 bases, J lost 9 bases, and 15 bases lay in between. For the CDR3, the DNA is TGCGCCAGCAGCCAAGATGGGCAGGGTGGTACGCCCCAGCATTTT. This gives the protein CASSQDGQGGTPQHF.

The chain couples TRBV27 to TRBJ2-7, with D uncertain. Germline V gives CDR1 MNHEY, CDR2 SMNVEV (reference sequence). The germline V and J ends were trimmed by 8 bases and 7 bases, with 6 bases remaining between them. This CDR3 region has 9 residues. CDR3 amino acids: CASPLEQYF. CDR3 coding DNA: TGTGCCAGCCCTCTGGAGCAGTACTTC.

The V and J genes are TRBV30 and TRBJ2-7, with D possibly being TRBD2 (5 bases). Germline V gene lookup returns CDR1 GTSNPN and CDR2 SVGIG (reference sequence). This CDR3 comprises 14 residues. Trimming stripped 0 bases from V and 2 bases from J, with 11 bases between. Here the CDR3 reads CAWSVRTGTYEQYF. The CDR3 DNA follows: TGTGCCTGGAGTGTTCGGACGGGAACCTACGAGCAGTACTTC.

CDR3 protein: CASSQAIDRGAYEQYF. CDR3 sequence (DNA): TGCGCCAGCAGCCAAGCTATAGACAGGGGGGCTTACGAGCAGTACTTC. V is TRBV4-1 and J is TRBJ2-7; 9 bases map to TRBD1. Germline CDR1 reads MGHRA; CDR2 reads YSYEKL. Trimming cost V 1 base and J 4 bases; bases outside gene matches: 8. This CDR3 has 16 amino acids.

The chain is built from TRBV4-3 and TRBJ1-1, with D unresolved. V was shortened by 0 bases and J by 0 bases, with 17 bases between the two germline ends. Germline values: CDR1 LGHNA, CDR2 YSLEER. CDR3 size: 18 residues. This CDR3 is CASSQEGLLRNMNTEAFF. As DNA, the CDR3 is TGCGCCAGCAGCCAAGAAGGGCTGTTACGGAACATGAACACTGAAGCTTTCTTT.

This chain joins TRBV6-5 and TRBJ2-7; tentative D call: TRBD2 (5 bases). The CDR3 loop spans 15 amino acids. V was pared by 0 bases and J by 1 base, with 10 bases between. Germline CDR1 reads MNHEY; CDR2 reads SVGAGI. The CDR3 spells CASSYSGASSYEQYF. The CDR3 nucleotides read TGTGCCAGCAGTTACTCGGGAGCCTCGTCCTACGAGCAGTACTTC.

This clone is a singleton in its sample. The genes are TRBV2 and TRBJ2-7, with 9 bases identical to TRBD2. In germline, CDR1 is SNHLY, CDR2 FYNNEI. J lost 0 bases, V lost 10 bases, and 7 bases had no gene match. CDR3 length: 14 amino acids. CDR3 DNA sequence: TGTGCCACCCAGAGCGGGAGGAGCTCCTACGAGCAGTACTTC. Translation: CATQSGRSSYEQYF. The variable domain in full, with the rest retrieved from reference TRBV2 and TRBJ2-7, is EPEVTQTPSHQVTQMGQEVILRCVPISNHLYFYWYRQILGQKVEFLVSFYNNEISEKSEIFDDQFSVERPDGSNFTLKIRSTKLEDSAMYFCATQSGRSSYEQYFGPGTRLTVT.

This clone was seen a few times. The chain couples TRBV11-2 to TRBJ2-6, with D possibly being TRBD1 (6 bases). This CDR3 has 15 residues. In germline, CDR1 is SGHAT, CDR2 FQNNGV. V was pared by 5 bases and J by 0 bases, with 8 bases between. The CDR3 coding sequence is TGTGCCAGCAGCCCCAGGGGCTCTGGGGCCAACGTCCTGACTTTC. Amino acid sequence: CASSPRGSGANVLTF.

The chain couples TRBV19 to TRBJ2-3; perhaps TRBD2 as D (6 bases). CDR3 length equals 15 residues. Germline V gene lookup returns CDR1 LNHDA and CDR2 SQIVND (reference sequence). V was pared by 3 bases and J by 2 bases, with 12 bases between. This chain's CDR3 is CASSMEGFSTDTQYF. The DNA for the CDR3 is TGTGCCAGTAGTATGGAGGGGTTCTCCACAGATACGCAGTATTTT.

The V call is TRBV11-2, the J call TRBJ2-7; no definite D call. V dropped 1 base and J dropped 3 bases, with 7 bases sitting between them. CDR1 SGHAT and CDR2 FQNNGV come from the germline V gene. This CDR3 is 13 amino acids long. The CDR3 loop reads CASSLVADYEQYF. The CDR3 coding sequence is TGTGCCAGCAGCTTAGTGGCAGACTACGAGCAGTACTTC.

This CDR3 reads CASSEAKEGIYRIYGYTF. The CDR3 DNA sequence: TGTGCCAGCAGTGAAGCCAAGGAGGGGATTTATCGGATTTATGGCTACACCTTC. This rearrangement joins TRBV6-1 to TRBJ1-2; D possibly corresponds to TRBD1 (5 bases). Germline V gene lookup returns CDR1 MNHNS and CDR2 SASEGT. This CDR3 has 18 residues. V lost 0 bases to trimming and J lost 5 bases, with 22 bases between them.

The chain joins TRBV25-1 to TRBJ2-3; D unresolved. The CDR3 has 11 residues. The germline V and J ends were trimmed by 7 bases and 2 bases, with 4 bases remaining between them. Per the germline V gene, CDR1 is MGHDK and CDR2 is SYGVNS. The DNA of the CDR3 is TGTGCCAGCAAGTACACAGATACGCAGTATTTT. Encoded protein: CASKYTDTQYF.